This T cell receptor (beta chain) is from a study of shared clonotypes between healthy human individuals. Overall study: Contributing individuals were a couple of females and three males aged 18 to 49.

The CDR3 is 12 residues long. Germline V gene sequence: CDR1 WSHSY, CDR2 SAAADI. V lost 4 bases, J lost 3 bases, and 7 bases lay in between. TCRdb's copy holds only in-frame clones and misses some; the assay was immunoSEQ multiplex PCR. The data show fewer than 600,000 clones, around 79% seen once. The study, taken as a whole, reports: Owing to a small donor count, the genetic and exposure-history diversity represented was limited. Only blood was sampled; tissue repertoires likely differ.

On this clone itself: Its specificity is not known.

All donors were Caucasian adults living in Nashville, Tennessee. This chain links TRBV10-2 with TRBJ2-7; D is unresolved. Sequences were obtained from PBMCs. This receptor was taken from a woman in her thirties or forties in good health. Some clones in this sample may be carry-over from other donors' samples. CDR3 sequence reads: CASSVSRYEQYF. The CDR3 coding sequence is TGCGCCAGCAGTGTTTCGCGCTACGAGCAGTACTTC.